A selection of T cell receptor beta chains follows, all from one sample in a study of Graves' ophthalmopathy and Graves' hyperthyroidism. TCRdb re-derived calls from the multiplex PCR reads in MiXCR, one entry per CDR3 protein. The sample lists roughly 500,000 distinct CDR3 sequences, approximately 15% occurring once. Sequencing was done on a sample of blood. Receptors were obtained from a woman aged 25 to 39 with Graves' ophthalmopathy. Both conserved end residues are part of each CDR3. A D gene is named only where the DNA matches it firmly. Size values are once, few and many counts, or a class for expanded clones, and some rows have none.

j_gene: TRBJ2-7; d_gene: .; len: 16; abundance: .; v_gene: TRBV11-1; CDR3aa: CASSFSEARSSYEQYF; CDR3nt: TGTGCCAGCAGCTTTTCCGAGGCCCGGAGCTCCTACGAGCAGTACTTC
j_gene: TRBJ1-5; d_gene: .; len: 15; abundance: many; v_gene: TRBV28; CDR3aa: CASRWMPTGNQPQHF; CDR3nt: TGTGCCAGCAGATGGATGCCGACGGGCAATCAGCCCCAGCATTTT
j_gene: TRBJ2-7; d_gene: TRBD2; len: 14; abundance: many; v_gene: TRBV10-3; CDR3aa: CAIAPGLASYEQYF; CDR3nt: TGTGCCATCGCACCGGGACTAGCGTCTTACGAGCAGTACTTC
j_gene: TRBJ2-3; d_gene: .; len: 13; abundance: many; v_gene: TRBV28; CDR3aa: CASSLPGLGTQYF; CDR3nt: TGTGCCAGCAGTTTACCCGGATTAGGAACGCAGTATTTT
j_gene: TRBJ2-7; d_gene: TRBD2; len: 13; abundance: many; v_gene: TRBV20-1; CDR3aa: CSSQSGRAYEQYF; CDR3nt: TGCAGTAGTCAAAGCGGGAGGGCGTACGAGCAGTACTTC
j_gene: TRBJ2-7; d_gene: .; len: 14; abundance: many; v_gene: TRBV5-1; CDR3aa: CASSPQGLLDEQYF; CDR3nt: TGCGCCAGCAGCCCGCAGGGCTTACTGGACGAGCAGTACTTC
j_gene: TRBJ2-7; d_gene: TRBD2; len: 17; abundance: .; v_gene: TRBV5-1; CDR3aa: CASSWGDSCGGRYEQYF; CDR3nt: TGCGCCAGCAGCTGGGGAGATTCATGCGGGGGGAGATACGAGCAGTACTTC
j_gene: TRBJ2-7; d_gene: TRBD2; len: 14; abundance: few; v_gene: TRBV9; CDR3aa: CASSFRTSGLEQYF; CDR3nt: TGTGCCAGCAGCTTCCGGACTAGCGGTTTAGAGCAGTACTTC
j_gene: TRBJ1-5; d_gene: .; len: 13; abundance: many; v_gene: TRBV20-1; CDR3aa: CSARRGFNQPQHF; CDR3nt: TGCAGTGCTAGAAGGGGGTTCAATCAGCCCCAGCATTTT
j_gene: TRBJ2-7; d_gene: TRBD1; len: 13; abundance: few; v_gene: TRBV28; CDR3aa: CASIETGAYEQYF; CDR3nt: TGTGCCAGCATAGAGACAGGGGCCTACGAGCAGTACTTC
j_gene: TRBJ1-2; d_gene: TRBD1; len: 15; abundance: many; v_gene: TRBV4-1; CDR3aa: CASSQGTGPNYGYTF; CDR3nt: TGCGCCAGCAGCCAAGGGACAGGGCCTAACTATGGCTACACCTTC
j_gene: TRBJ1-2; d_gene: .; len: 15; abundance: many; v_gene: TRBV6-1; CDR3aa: CASSRVRGANYGYTF; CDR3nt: TGTGCCAGCAGCCGCGTCCGCGGGGCTAACTATGGCTACACCTTC
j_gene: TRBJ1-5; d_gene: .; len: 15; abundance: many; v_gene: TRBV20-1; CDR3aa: CSATYRGYSNQPQHF; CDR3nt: TGCAGTGCGACCTACCGCGGCTATAGCAATCAGCCCCAGCATTTT
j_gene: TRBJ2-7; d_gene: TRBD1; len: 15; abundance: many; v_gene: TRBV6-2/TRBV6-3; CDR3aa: CASSYPPGQGYEQYF; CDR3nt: TGTGCCAGCAGTTACCCACCGGGACAGGGGTACGAGCAGTACTTC
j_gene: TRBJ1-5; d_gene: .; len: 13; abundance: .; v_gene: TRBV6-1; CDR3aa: CSSSLQQGQPQHF; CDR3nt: TGCTCCAGCAGTCTCCAACAGGGACAGCCCCAGCATTTT
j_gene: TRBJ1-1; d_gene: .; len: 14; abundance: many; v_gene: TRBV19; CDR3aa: CASSIQGLTTEAFF; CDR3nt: TGTGCCAGTAGTATCCAGGGGTTGACCACTGAAGCTTTCTTT
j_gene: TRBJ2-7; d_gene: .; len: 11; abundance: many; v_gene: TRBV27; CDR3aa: CASSFKGTLYF; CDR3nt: TGTGCCAGCAGTTTCAAGGGGACCCTGTACTTC
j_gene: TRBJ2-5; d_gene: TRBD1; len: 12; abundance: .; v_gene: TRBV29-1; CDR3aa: CSAETGEETQYF; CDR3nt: TGCAGCGCCGAGACAGGGGAAGAGACCCAGTACTTC
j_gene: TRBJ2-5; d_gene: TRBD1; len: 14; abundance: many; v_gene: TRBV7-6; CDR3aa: CASSDSSGGVAQYF; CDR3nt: TGTGCCAGCAGCGATTCCTCAGGGGGCGTTGCCCAGTACTTC
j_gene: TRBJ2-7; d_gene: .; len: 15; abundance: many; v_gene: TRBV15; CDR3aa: CATSRDLGAPYEQYF; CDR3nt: TGTGCCACCAGCAGAGATCTAGGAGCCCCCTACGAGCAGTACTTC
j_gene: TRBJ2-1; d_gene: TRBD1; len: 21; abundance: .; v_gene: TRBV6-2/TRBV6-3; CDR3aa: CASSYSKTGQGVAGDYIEQFF; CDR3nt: TGTGCCAGCAGTTACTCGAAAACGGGACAGGGCGTTGCGGGTGACTACATTGAGCAGTTCTTC
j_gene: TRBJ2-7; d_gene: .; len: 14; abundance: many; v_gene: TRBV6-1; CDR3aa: CASSEAGPPGEQYF; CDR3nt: TGTGCCAGCAGTGAAGCGGGGCCACCGGGCGAGCAGTACTTC
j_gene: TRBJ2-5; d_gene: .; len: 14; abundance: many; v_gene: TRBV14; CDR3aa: CASSRWRDQETQYF; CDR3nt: TGTGCCAGCAGCCGATGGCGGGATCAAGAGACCCAGTACTTC
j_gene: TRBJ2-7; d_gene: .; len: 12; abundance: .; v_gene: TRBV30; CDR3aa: CAWSSSFYEQYF; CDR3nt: TGTGCCTGGAGTTCTAGTTTCTACGAGCAGTACTTC
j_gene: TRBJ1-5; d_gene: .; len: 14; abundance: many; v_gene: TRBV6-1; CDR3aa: CASSVSQGNAPQHF; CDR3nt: TGTGCCAGCAGTGTGAGCCAGGGGAATGCGCCCCAGCATTTT
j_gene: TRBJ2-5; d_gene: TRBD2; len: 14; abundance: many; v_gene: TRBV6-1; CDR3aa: CASSRIAGSETQYF; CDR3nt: TGTGCCAGCAGCCGAATAGCGGGATCAGAGACCCAGTACTTC
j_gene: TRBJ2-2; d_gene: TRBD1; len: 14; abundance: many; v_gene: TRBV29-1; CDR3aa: CSVITGVGTGELFF; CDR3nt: TGCAGCGTCATCACAGGGGTGGGCACCGGGGAGCTGTTTTTT
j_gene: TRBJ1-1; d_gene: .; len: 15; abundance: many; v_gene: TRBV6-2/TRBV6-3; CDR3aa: CASSLQAPGLGEAFF; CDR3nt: TGTGCCAGCAGTCTACAGGCCCCGGGGCTCGGTGAAGCTTTCTTT
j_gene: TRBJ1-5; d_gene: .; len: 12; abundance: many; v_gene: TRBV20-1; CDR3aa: CSASPRNQPQHF; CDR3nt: TGCAGTGCAAGTCCCAGGAATCAGCCCCAGCATTTT
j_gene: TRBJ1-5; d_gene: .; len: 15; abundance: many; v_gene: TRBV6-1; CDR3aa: CASGWVADSNQPQHF; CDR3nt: TGTGCCAGCGGGTGGGTGGCGGATAGCAATCAGCCCCAGCATTTT
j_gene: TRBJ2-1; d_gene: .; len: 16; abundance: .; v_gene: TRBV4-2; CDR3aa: CASSPWVGSSYNEQFF; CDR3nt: TGTGCCAGCAGCCCTTGGGTCGGAAGCTCCTACAATGAGCAGTTCTTC
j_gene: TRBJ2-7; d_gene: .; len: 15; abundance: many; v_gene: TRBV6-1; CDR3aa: CASSQTASEPYEQYF; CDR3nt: TGTGCCAGCAGTCAGACAGCCTCAGAACCCTACGAGCAGTACTTC
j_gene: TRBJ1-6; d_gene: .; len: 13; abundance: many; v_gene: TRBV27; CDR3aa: CASSAHRNSPLHF; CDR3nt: TGTGCCAGCAGTGCACATCGGAATTCACCCCTCCACTTT
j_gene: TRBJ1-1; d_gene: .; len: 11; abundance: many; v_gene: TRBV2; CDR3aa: CASSTGEEAFF; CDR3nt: TGTGCCAGCAGTACGGGGGAGGAAGCTTTCTTT
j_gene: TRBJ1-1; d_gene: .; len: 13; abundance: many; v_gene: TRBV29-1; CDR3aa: CSVQHREGAEAFF; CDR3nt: TGCAGCGTGCAACACAGGGAAGGGGCTGAAGCTTTCTTT
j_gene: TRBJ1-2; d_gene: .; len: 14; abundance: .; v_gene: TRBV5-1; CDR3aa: CACSLYGGNYGYTF; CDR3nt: TGCGCCTGCAGCTTGTATGGGGGTAACTATGGCTACACCTTC
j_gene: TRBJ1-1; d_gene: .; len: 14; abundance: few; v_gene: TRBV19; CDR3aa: CASSVRELNTEAFF; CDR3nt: TGTGCCAGTAGTGTCAGAGAACTGAACACTGAAGCTTTCTTT
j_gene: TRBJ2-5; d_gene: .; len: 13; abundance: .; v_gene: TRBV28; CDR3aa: CASSLTGEVTQYF; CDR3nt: TGTGCCAGCAGTTTAACTGGGGAGGTGACCCAGTACTTC
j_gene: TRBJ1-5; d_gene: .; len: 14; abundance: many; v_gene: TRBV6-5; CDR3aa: CASSLNVFGQPQHF; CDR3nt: TGTGCCAGCTCCCTAAATGTGTTCGGTCAGCCCCAGCATTTT
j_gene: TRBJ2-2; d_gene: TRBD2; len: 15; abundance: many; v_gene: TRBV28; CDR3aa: CASRPAGAGTGELFF; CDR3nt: TGTGCCAGCAGGCCAGCGGGGGCGGGGACCGGGGAGCTGTTTTTT
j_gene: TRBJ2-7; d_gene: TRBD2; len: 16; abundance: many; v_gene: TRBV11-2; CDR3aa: CASSSLLSGGPYEQYF; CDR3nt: TGTGCCAGCAGCTCCCTCCTTAGCGGGGGGCCCTACGAGCAGTACTTC
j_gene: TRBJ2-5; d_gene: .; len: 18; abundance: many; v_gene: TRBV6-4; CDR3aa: CASSERFVGQTYQETQYF; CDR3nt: TGTGCCAGCAGTGAGAGATTCGTGGGACAAACGTACCAAGAGACCCAGTACTTC
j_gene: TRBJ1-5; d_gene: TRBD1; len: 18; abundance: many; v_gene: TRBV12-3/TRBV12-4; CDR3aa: CASSSEGPGGSRNQPQHF; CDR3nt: TGTGCCAGCAGTTCGGAAGGTCCAGGGGGTAGTCGCAATCAGCCCCAGCATTTT
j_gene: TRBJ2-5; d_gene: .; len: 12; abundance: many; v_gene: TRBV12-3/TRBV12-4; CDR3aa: CASKGRVETQYF; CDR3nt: TGTGCCAGCAAGGGTAGGGTGGAGACCCAGTACTTC
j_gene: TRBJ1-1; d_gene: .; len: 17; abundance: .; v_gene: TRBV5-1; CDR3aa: CASSFFPGGAGNTEAFF; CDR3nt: TGCGCCAGCAGCTTTTTCCCGGGGGGAGCAGGGAACACTGAAGCTTTCTTT
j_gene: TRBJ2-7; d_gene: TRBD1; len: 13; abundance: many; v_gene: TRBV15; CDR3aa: CATSRTGAYEQYF; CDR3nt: TGTGCCACCAGCCGGACAGGAGCCTACGAGCAGTACTTC
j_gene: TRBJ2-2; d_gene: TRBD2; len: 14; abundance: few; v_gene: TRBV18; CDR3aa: CASSTLERDGELFF; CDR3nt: TGTGCCAGCTCGACCCTAGAGCGGGACGGGGAGCTGTTTTTT
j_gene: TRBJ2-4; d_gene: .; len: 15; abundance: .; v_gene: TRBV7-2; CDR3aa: CASSLATAGRSIQYF; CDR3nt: TGTGCCAGCAGCTTAGCGACAGCCGGGCGAAGCATTCAGTACTTC
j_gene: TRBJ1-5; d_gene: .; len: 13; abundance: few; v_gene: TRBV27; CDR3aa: CASSVHAGQPQHF; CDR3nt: TGTGCCAGCAGTGTTCATGCGGGTCAGCCCCAGCATTTT
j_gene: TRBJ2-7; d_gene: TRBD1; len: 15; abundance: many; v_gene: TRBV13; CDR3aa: CASSLASGQGYEQYF; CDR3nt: TGTGCCAGCAGCTTAGCTTCGGGACAGGGCTACGAGCAGTACTTC
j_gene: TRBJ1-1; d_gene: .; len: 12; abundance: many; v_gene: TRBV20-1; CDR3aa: CSAMLGPTEAFF; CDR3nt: TGCAGTGCTATGCTGGGGCCCACTGAAGCTTTCTTT
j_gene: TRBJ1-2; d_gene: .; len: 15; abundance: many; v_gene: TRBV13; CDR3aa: CASSPRQSAGYGYTF; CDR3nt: TGTGCCAGCAGCCCGAGACAGTCTGCGGGTTATGGCTACACCTTC
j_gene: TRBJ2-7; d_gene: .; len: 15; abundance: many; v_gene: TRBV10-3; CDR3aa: CAISESWGKTYEQYF; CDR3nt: TGTGCCATCAGTGAGTCTTGGGGGAAAACCTACGAGCAGTACTTC
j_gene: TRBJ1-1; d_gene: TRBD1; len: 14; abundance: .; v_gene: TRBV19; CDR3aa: CASSIETGDTEAFF; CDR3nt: TGTGCCAGTAGTATAGAGACAGGGGACACTGAAGCTTTCTTT